This passage covers 10 T cell receptor beta chains from one sample sequenced in a study of T cells in Graves' hyperthyroidism and ophthalmopathy. RNA transcripts gave rise to amplified TCR beta CDR3 regions. A first-round RT-PCR of the TCR CDR3 used the HTBI primer set. TCRdb used MiXCR to reprocess the multiplex PCR reads, holding one entry per CDR3 protein. The sample holds around 560,000 distinct CDR3 sequences; roughly a sixth are singletons and the top ten take 15% to 20%. The sample was blood. These receptors were taken from a woman aged 18-29 years with Graves' hyperthyroidism.

At least ten counts were recorded for this clonotype. V gene TRBV28 combines with J gene TRBJ1-2, with TRBD1 as a possible D gene (5 bases). V shed 4 bases and J shed 3 bases, with 12 bases lying between them. The CDR3 loop spans 14 amino acids. Germline CDR1 and CDR2: MDHEN and SYDVKM. The CDR3 region is CASSSTDRYYGYTF. CDR3 in DNA: TGTGCCAGCAGTTCCACCGACAGATACTATGGCTACACCTTC.

With regard to this clonotype: This could be a read error, since a much larger clone is one nucleotide away. CDR3 sequence (DNA): TGTGCCAGCAGCTTAGTAACGACTCCACGGTCATCTTTCTTT. This encodes CASSLVTTPRSSFF. The genes are TRBV7-8 and TRBJ1-1, with D hard to call. The CDR3 runs to 14 residues. The V end was cut by 1 base, the J end by 12 bases, with 18 bases between. Germline assignment: CDR1 SGHVS and CDR2 FQNEAQ.

The chain uses TRBV29-1 and TRBJ2-2, with TRBD1 as a possible D gene (5 bases). The CDR3 runs to 14 residues. CDR1 is SQVTM and CDR2 is ANQGSEA in the germline V gene. Trimming removed 3 bases from V and 6 bases from J, with 14 bases in between. The CDR3 sequence is CSVEAGIKSGELFF. As DNA, the CDR3 is TGCAGCGTTGAGGCAGGGATTAAGTCCGGGGAGCTGTTTTTT.

This sequence joins TRBV5-1 and TRBJ2-6; D is unclear. V gave up 4 bases and J gave up 2 bases, with 10 bases separating them. CDR1 SGHRS and CDR2 YFSETQ come from the germline V gene. The CDR3 sequence is 15 residues long. The CDR3: CASSLQAAGANVLTF. CDR3 coding DNA: TGCGCCAGCAGCCTTCAGGCAGCTGGGGCCAACGTCCTGACTTTC.

This clonotype was seen just once. A read error is possible here, since a much larger clone lies one base away. The chain joins TRBV6-2 or TRBV6-3 to TRBJ2-7; D assignment may be TRBD1 or TRBD2 (6 bases each). The CDR3 has 14 amino acids. Germline lookup yields CDR1 MNHEY and CDR2 SVGEGT. The CDR3, as DNA: TGTGCCAGCGGTTACTCGAGGGGGGTCTACGAGCAGTACTTC. Protein sequence: CASGYSRGVYEQYF.

This clonotype was detected many times. The chain joins TRBV2 to TRBJ2-3, with TRBD2 identical over 9 bases. Germline V gives CDR1 SNHLY, CDR2 FYNNEI. The CDR3 spans 15 residues. The junction had 6 bases not matched to a gene; V was cut back by 6 bases and J by 2 bases. Here the CDR3 DNA reads TGTGCCAGCAGGCGGGCTAGCGGGGACACAGATACGCAGTATTTT. This gives the protein CASRRASGDTDTQYF.

This clonotype was found many times. This chain joins TRBV27 and TRBJ2-3; 8 bases line up with TRBD1. With 5 bases clipped from V and 3 bases from J, the junction kept 19 bases outside the gene matches. The germline gives CDR1 MNHEY, CDR2 SMNVEV (reference sequence). The CDR3 is 19 amino acids. The CDR3 sequence is CASSPEVEEDRVLTDTQYF. Written as DNA, the CDR3 is TGTGCCAGCAGTCCAGAGGTGGAGGAGGACAGGGTCCTTACAGATACGCAGTATTTT.

Here the CDR3 reads CASSQVARGVADTQYF. CDR3 in DNA: TGCGCCAGCAGCCAAGTAGCGCGGGGGGTTGCAGATACGCAGTATTTT. The chain has TRBV4-3 and TRBJ2-3; TRBD2 matches 8 bases. J gave up 4 bases and V 1 base, and 7 bases lay outside the gene matches. This CDR3 spans 16 amino acids. Looked up from germline, CDR1 is LGHNA and CDR2 is YSLEER.

Worth noting for this clonotype: The junction does not match germline at one end; this may be a read error. The chain uses TRBV6-1 and TRBJ2-3; D is uncertain. CDR1 is MNHNS, CDR2 SASEGT, per germline. This CDR3 comprises 13 residues. The CDR3 bases are TGTGCCAGCAGGGAAGCCTCCGCAGATACGCAGTATTTT. This gives the protein CASREASADTQYF.

V gene TRBV19 combines with J gene TRBJ2-1; TRBD2 matches at 8 bases. CDR3 length: 18 amino acids. V shed 8 bases, J shed 0 bases, and the junction held 15 bases outside the gene matches. The germline V gene has CDR1 LNHDA and CDR2 SQIVND (reference sequence). CDR3 region: CASGPGGSAGGSYNEQFF. As DNA, the CDR3 is TGTGCCAGTGGGCCTGGGGGTTCCGCGGGGGGCTCCTACAATGAGCAGTTCTTC. Full variable domain (outside the CDR3, taken from reference TRBV19 and TRBJ2-1): DGGITQSPKYLFRKEGQNVTLSCEQNLNHDAMYWYRQDPGQGLRLIYYSQIVNDFQKGDIAEGYSVSREKKESFPLTVTSAQKNPTAFYLCASGPGGSAGGSYNEQFFGPGTRLTVL.